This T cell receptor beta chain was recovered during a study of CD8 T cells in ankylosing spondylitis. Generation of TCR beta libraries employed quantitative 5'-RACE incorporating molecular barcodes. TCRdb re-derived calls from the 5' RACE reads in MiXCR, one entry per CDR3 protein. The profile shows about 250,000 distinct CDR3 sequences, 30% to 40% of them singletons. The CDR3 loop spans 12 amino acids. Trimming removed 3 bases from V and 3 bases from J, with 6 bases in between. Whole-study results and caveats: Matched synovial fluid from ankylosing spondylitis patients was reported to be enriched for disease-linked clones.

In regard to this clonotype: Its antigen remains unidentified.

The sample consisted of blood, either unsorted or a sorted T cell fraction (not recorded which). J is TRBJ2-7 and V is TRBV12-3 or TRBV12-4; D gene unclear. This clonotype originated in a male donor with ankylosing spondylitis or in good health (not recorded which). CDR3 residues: CASSFMIYEQYF. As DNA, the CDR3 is TGTGCCAGCAGTTTTATGATCTACGAGCAGTACTTC.